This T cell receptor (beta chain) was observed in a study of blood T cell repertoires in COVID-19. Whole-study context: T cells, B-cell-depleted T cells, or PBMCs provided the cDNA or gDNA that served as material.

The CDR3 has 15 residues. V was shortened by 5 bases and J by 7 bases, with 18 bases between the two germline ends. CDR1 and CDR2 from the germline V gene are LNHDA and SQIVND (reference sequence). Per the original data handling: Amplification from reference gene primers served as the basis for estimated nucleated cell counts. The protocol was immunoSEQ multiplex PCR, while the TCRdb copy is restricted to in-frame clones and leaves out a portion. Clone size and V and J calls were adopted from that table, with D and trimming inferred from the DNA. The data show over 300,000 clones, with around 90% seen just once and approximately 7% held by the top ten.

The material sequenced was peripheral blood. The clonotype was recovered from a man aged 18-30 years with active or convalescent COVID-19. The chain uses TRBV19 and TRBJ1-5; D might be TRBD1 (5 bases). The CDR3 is CASSWEDTSFQPQHF. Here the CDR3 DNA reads TGTGCCAGTAGTTGGGAGGACACGTCGTTCCAGCCCCAGCATTTT. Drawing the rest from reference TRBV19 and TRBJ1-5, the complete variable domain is DGGITQSPKYLFRKEGQNVTLSCEQNLNHDAMYWYRQDPGQGLRLIYYSQIVNDFQKGDIAEGYSVSREKKESFPLTVTSAQKNPTAFYLCASSWEDTSFQPQHFGDGTRLSIL.